This TCR beta chain was sequenced during a study of cytomegalovirus exposure and HLA in healthy donors. Primers included in the PCR were 60 Vbeta and 13 Jbeta primers. Profiled with immunoSEQ multiplex PCR; TCRdb holds only in-frame clones, not every one. The sample lists about 150,000 clones, more than 65% occurring once. This TCR was sampled from a man in his fifties in good health and CMV-seropositive. Sequencing input: PBMCs.

CDR3 sequence (DNA): TGTGCCAGCAGTTTATCGGGGCTAGCGGATCGCACAGATACGCAGTATTTT. Its translation is CASSLSGLADRTDTQYF. This sequence joins TRBV27 and TRBJ2-3; 7 bases are shared with TRBD2. This CDR3 contains 17 residues. Germline V gene lookup returns CDR1 MNHEY and CDR2 SMNVEV (reference sequence). Unmatched junction bases numbered 7, after V lost 0 bases and J lost 1 base.